This TCR beta chain was retrieved from a study of blood T cell repertoires in COVID-19. The ends were cut back, 5 bases at V and 0 bases at J, with 13 bases in the middle. CDR1 and CDR2 (germline): LNHDA, SQIVND (reference sequence). This CDR3 spans 15 amino acids. In the authors' workflow: Amplification from reference gene primers served as the basis for estimated nucleated cell counts. Method: immunoSEQ multiplex PCR; TCRdb's copy keeps in-frame clones and lacks some. That table is the source of V, J and clone size, and D and trimming were worked out from the DNA. The profile covers 70,000 to 100,000 clones, with approximately 86% appearing a single time and more than 1% taken by the ten largest.

The sequence was collected from an elderly man with active or convalescent COVID-19. The V call is TRBV19, the J call TRBJ1-1; D is uncertain. Sequences were obtained from peripheral blood. The CDR3 sequence: CASSVSRLMNTEAFF. Written as DNA, the CDR3 is TGTGCCAGTAGTGTCTCCAGGCTCATGAACACTGAAGCTTTCTTT.